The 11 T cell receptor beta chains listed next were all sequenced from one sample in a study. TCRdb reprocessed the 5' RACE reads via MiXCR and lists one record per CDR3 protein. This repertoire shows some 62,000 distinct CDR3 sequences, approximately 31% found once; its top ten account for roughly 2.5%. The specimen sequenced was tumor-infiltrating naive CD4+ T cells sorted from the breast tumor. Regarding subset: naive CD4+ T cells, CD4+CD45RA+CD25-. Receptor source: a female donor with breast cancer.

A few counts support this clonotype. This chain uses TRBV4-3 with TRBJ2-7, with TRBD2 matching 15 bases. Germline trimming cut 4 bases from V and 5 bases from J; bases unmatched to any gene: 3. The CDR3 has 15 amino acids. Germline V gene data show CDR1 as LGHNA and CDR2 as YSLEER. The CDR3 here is CASSLGLAGGDEQYF. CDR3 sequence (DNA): TGCGCCAGCAGCCTGGGACTAGCGGGAGGTGACGAGCAGTACTTC.

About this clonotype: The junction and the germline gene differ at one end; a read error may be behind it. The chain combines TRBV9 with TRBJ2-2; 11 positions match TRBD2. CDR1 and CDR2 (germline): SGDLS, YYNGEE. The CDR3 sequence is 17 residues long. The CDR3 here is CASGVRTSGLETGELFF. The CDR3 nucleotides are TGTGCCAGCGGCGTCCGGACTAGCGGGCTCGAGACCGGGGAGCTGTTTTTT.

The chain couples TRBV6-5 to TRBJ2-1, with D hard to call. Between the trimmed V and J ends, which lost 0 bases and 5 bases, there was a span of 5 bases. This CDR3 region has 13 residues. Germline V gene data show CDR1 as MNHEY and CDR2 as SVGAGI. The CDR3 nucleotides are TGTGCCAGCAGTTACTCGGGCGACAATGAGCAGTTCTTC. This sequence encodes CASSYSGDNEQFF.

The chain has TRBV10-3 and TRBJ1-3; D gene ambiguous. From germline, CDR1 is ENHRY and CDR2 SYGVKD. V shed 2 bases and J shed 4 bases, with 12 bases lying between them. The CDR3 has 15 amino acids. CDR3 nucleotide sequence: TGTGCCATCAGTGAGATAGTAGGCGTCGGAAACACCATATATTTT. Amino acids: CAISEIVGVGNTIYF.

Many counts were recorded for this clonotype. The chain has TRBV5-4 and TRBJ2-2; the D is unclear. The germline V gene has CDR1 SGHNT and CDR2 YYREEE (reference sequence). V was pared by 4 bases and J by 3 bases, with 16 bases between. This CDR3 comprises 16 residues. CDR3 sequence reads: CASSRLPSWDTGELFF. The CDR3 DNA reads TGTGCCAGCAGCCGACTCCCGTCGTGGGACACCGGGGAGCTGTTTTTT. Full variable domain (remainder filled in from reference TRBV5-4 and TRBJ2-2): ETGVTQSPTHLIKTRGQQVTLRCSSQSGHNTVSWYQQALGQGPQFIFQYYREEENGRGNFPPRFSGLQFPNYSSELNVNALELDDSALYLCASSRLPSWDTGELFFGEGSRLTVL.

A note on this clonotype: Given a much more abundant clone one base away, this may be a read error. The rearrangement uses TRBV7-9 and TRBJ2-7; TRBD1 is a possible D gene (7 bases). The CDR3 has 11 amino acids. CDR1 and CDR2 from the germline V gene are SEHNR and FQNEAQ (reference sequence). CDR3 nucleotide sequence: TGTGCCAGCAGCGATGAGGCAGGGGGGTGCTTC. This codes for CASSDEAGGCF.

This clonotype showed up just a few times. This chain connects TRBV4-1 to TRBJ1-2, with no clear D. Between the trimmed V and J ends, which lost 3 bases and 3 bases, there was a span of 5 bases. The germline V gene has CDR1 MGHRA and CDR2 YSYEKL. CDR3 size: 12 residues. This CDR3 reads CASSQRDYGYTF. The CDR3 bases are TGCGCCAGCAGCCAGAGGGACTATGGCTACACCTTC.

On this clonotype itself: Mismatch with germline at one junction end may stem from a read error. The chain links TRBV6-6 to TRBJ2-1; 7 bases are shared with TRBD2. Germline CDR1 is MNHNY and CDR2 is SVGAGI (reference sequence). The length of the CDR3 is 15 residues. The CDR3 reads CVSRAFGRGYNEQFF. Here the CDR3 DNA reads TGTGTCAGCAGGGCTTTTGGGAGGGGTTACAATGAGCAGTTCTTC.

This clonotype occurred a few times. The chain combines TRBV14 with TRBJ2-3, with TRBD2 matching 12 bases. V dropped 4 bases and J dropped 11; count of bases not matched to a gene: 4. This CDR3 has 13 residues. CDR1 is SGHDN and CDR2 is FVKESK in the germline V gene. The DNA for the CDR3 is TGTGCCAGCAGCCCTCGACTAGCGGGAGTGCAGTATTTT. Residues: CASSPRLAGVQYF.

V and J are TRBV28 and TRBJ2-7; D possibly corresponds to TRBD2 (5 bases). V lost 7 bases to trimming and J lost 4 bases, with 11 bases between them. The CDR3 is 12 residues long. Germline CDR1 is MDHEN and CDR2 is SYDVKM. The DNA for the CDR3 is TGTGCCAGCACCCATGGGGAGTACGAGCAGTACTTC. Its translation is CASTHGEYEQYF.

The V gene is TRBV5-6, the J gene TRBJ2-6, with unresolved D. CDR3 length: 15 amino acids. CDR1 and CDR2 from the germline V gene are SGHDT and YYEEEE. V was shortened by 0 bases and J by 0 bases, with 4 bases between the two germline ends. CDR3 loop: CASSLAGSGANVLTF. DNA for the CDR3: TGTGCCAGCAGCTTGGCCGGCTCTGGGGCCAACGTCCTGACTTTC.